Presented here are 26 T cell receptor beta chains from one specimen sequenced in a study of beta chain features in type 1 diabetes. Since all of the isolated RNA was reverse transcribed, expressed TCRB transcripts were what got sequenced. Profiling relied on immunoSEQ multiplex PCR, and the TCRdb table lists in-frame clones only, not all of them. This sample has 130,000 or so clones, with 9.5% to 10% found just once. Sequenced sample: central memory CD4+ T cells from blood. The receptors derive from a woman in her forties in good health.

The chain carries TRBV6-5 and TRBJ1-1; 8 bases are a match to TRBD1. CDR1 is MNHEY and CDR2 is SVGAGI in the germline V gene. V was clipped by 6 bases and J by 5 bases; unmatched bases: 11. The CDR3 covers 15 residues. This CDR3 reads CASRETPGGWTEAFF. The DNA of the CDR3 is TGTGCCAGCAGAGAAACCCCAGGGGGCTGGACTGAAGCTTTCTTT.

The sample holds a few counts of this clone. J is TRBJ1-1 and V is TRBV2, with 9 bases identical to TRBD1. The germline V gene encodes CDR1 SNHLY and CDR2 FYNNEI. Trimming cost V 6 bases and J 6 bases; bases outside gene matches: 8. The CDR3 loop spans 14 amino acids. The CDR3 nucleotides read TGTGCCAGCAGGGAGACAGGGGGATACTCTGAAGCTTTCTTT. Amino acid sequence: CASRETGGYSEAFF.

J is TRBJ1-2 and V is TRBV25-1; D is uncertain. The V gene's germline CDR1 is MGHDK and CDR2 SYGVNS. Trimming pared 7 bases from V and 7 bases from J, leaving 10 bases between. The CDR3 is 11 amino acids. CDR3 protein: CASKERAGYTF. The DNA of the CDR3 is TGTGCCAGCAAAGAGAGGGCTGGCTACACCTTC.

The CDR3 sequence is CASRKTGEREQYF. The DNA for the CDR3 is TGTGCCAGTAGGAAGACAGGGGAGAGGGAGCAGTACTTC. The chain combines TRBV19 with TRBJ2-7; 8 bases are a match to TRBD1. CDR1 and CDR2 from the germline V gene are LNHDA and SQIVND (reference sequence). J lost 7 bases, V lost 6 bases, and 8 bases had no gene match. There are 13 residues in the CDR3.

This clone was counted a few times. The same CDR3 arises from other DNA sequences in this sample as well. The rearrangement links TRBV4-3 to TRBJ1-2; 9 bases line up with TRBD1. The CDR3 covers 13 residues. The V and J ends lost 5 bases and 5 bases, in that order; junction bases with no gene match: 3. The germline gives CDR1 LGHNA, CDR2 YSLEER. CDR3 in amino acids: CASSTGQGYGYTF. CDR3 in DNA: TGCGCCAGCAGCACGGGACAGGGTTATGGCTACACCTTC.

This clone was seen only a few times. V usage is TRBV4-1 and J usage is TRBJ2-3, with TRBD2 matching over 9 bases. V shed 6 bases and J 4 bases; nucleotides not matched to a gene: 14. CDR1 MGHRA and CDR2 YSYEKL come from the germline V gene. This CDR3 is built from 17 residues. Here the CDR3 reads CASRLFAGGGASDTQYF. In DNA form, the CDR3 reads TGCGCCAGCAGACTTTTTGCTGGCGGGGGGGCTTCAGATACGCAGTATTTT.

This clone came up a few times. J is TRBJ2-3 and V is TRBV7-6; no clear D. CDR3 length equals 14 residues. V was shortened by 0 bases and J by 2 bases, with 6 bases between the two germline ends. CDR1 SGHVS and CDR2 FNYEAQ come from the germline V gene. CDR3 residues: CASSLAYYTDTQYF. In DNA, the CDR3 is TGTGCCAGCAGCTTAGCTTACTACACAGATACGCAGTATTTT.

This clone was detected only a few times. The chain recombines TRBV5-1 with TRBJ2-5; weak D call: TRBD1 (7 bases). The V end was cut by 9 bases, the J end by 2 bases, with 20 bases between. CDR1 SGHRS and CDR2 YFSETQ come from the germline V gene. The CDR3 loop spans 15 amino acids. The CDR3 loop reads CATNRQGGLQETQYF. The CDR3 DNA reads as TGCGCCACCAATCGACAGGGAGGTCTTCAAGAGACCCAGTACTTC.

This clone occurred a few times. This chain links TRBV7-9 with TRBJ1-5, with a possible D match to TRBD1 (6 bases). The length of the CDR3 is 13 residues. Germline CDR1 SEHNR, CDR2 FQNEAQ (reference sequence). The ends were cut back, 1 base at V and 6 bases at J, with 7 bases in the middle. CDR3 in amino acids: CASSLEGGQPQHF. The CDR3 nucleotides are TGTGCCAGCAGCTTAGAAGGGGGTCAGCCCCAGCATTTT.

The sample holds a few counts of this clone. The chain uses TRBV27 and TRBJ2-7; D gene ambiguous. The V and J ends lost 4 bases and 3 bases respectively, with 10 bases between them. The CDR3 length is 13 residues. Germline loops: CDR1 MNHEY, CDR2 SMNVEV (reference sequence). This CDR3 reads CASSSPLSYEQYF. The CDR3 region has the DNA TGTGCCAGCAGTTCCCCCCTCAGCTACGAGCAGTACTTC.

V gene TRBV11-2 combines with J gene TRBJ2-5; 10 bases match TRBD1. Germline CDR1 is SGHAT and CDR2 is FQNNGV. This CDR3 has 15 amino acids. Trimming at V came to 6 bases and at J to 2 bases, leaving 6 bases not matched to a gene. This CDR3 reads CASRRPGQGQETQYF. The CDR3 DNA reads TGTGCCAGCAGACGACCGGGACAGGGGCAAGAGACCCAGTACTTC.

This chain links TRBV5-1 with TRBJ2-7; TRBD1 matches at 8 bases. V was clipped by 4 bases and J by 3 bases; unmatched bases: 12. The CDR3 spans 16 residues. Germline V CDR1 and CDR2: SGHRS, YFSETQ. The CDR3 loop is CASSPIPGQGGYEQYF. For the CDR3, the DNA is TGCGCCAGCAGCCCAATCCCAGGACAGGGAGGCTACGAGCAGTACTTC.

This clone was seen more than once but under ten times. This CDR3 reads CASSLVPTANYGYTF. The CDR3 DNA sequence: TGTGCCAGCAGCTTAGTCCCGACTGCTAACTATGGCTACACCTTC. The chain joins TRBV11-2 to TRBJ1-2, with D unclear. The V end lost 1 base, the J end lost 0 bases, and 9 bases lay between the germline ends. The CDR3 contains 15 residues. Germline CDR1 is SGHAT and CDR2 is FQNNGV.

V is TRBV10-3 and J is TRBJ1-2, with TRBD1 matching over 7 bases. Unmatched junction bases numbered 4, after V lost 7 bases and J lost 5 bases. From germline, CDR1 is ENHRY and CDR2 SYGVKD. This CDR3 has 12 amino acids. This CDR3 is CAINKQGYGYTF. As DNA, the CDR3 is TGTGCCATCAACAAACAGGGGTATGGCTACACCTTC.

The chain joins TRBV15 to TRBJ1-5; maybe TRBD1 (6 bases). The germline CDR1 and CDR2 sequences are LNHNV and YYDKDF (reference sequence). V dropped 9 bases and J dropped 5 bases, with 14 bases sitting between them. The CDR3 is 13 amino acids. The CDR3 DNA follows: TGTGCCACAGGGGGGGGCCCGGATCAGCCCCAGCATTTT. Translating gives CATGGGPDQPQHF.

The chain links TRBV5-1 to TRBJ2-2; 8 bases align to TRBD2. Trimming cost V 5 bases and J 7 bases; bases outside gene matches: 7. The CDR3 runs to 14 residues. Germline CDR1 and CDR2: SGHRS and YFSETQ. The CDR3: CASRPPLAGGELFF. CDR3 nucleotides: TGCGCCAGCAGGCCACCTCTAGCGGGCGGGGAGCTGTTTTTT.

This clone was seen at least ten times. V gene TRBV29-1 combines with J gene TRBJ1-1; D remains unclear. CDR1 SQVTM and CDR2 ANQGSEA come from the germline V gene. Trimming took off 8 bases at V and 1 base at J, with 8 bases between the two ends. CDR3 length: 11 residues. The CDR3: CSLRQNTEAFF. Written as DNA, the CDR3 is TGCAGCCTCAGACAGAACACTGAAGCTTTCTTT.

This clone was counted ten times or more. The V gene is TRBV5-1, the J gene TRBJ2-1; 10 bases are shared with TRBD2. With V trimmed by 0 bases and J by 7 bases, 7 bases remained unmatched. The CDR3 extends over 16 amino acids. Germline values: CDR1 SGHRS, CDR2 YFSETQ. CDR3 residues: CASSLAASGGWNEQFF. CDR3 bases: TGCGCCAGCAGCTTGGCCGCTAGCGGGGGATGGAATGAGCAGTTCTTC.

This clone was counted only a few times. V usage is TRBV18 and J usage is TRBJ1-4, with unresolved D. The length of the CDR3 is 15 residues. The germline gives CDR1 KGHSH, CDR2 LQKENI. Trimming took off 0 bases at V and 8 bases at J, with 13 bases between the two ends. The CDR3 region is CASSPPNEGGEKLFF. The CDR3 coding sequence is TGTGCCAGCTCACCACCCAACGAGGGAGGGGAAAAACTGTTTTTT. The full variable domain, with the rest looked up from reference TRBV18 and TRBJ1-4, is NAGVMQNPRHLVRRRGQEARLRCSPMKGHSHVYWYRQLPEEGLKFMVYLQKENIIDESGMPKERFSAEFPKEGPSILRIQQVVRGDSAAYFCASSPPNEGGEKLFFGSGTQLSVL.

CDR3 residues: CASSQELRRADQPQHF. DNA of the CDR3: TGCGCCAGCAGCCAAGAATTAAGGAGGGCCGATCAGCCCCAGCATTTT. V is TRBV4-3 and J is TRBJ1-5; no clear D gene. The germline CDR1 and CDR2 sequences are LGHNA and YSLEER. The CDR3 covers 16 residues. V lost 0 bases, J lost 5 bases, and 14 bases lay in between.

This clone occurred a few times. This chain links TRBV7-9 with TRBJ1-3; D is unclear. This CDR3 is built from 12 residues. The V gene's germline CDR1 is SEHNR and CDR2 FQNEAQ (reference sequence). The V end was cut by 1 base, the J end by 16 bases, with 14 bases between. CDR3 sequence reads: CASSLGGEMAYF. CDR3 DNA: TGTGCCAGCAGCTTAGGCGGGGAGATGGCGTATTTT.

This chain links TRBV6-1 with TRBJ1-2, with a tentative D call TRBD1 (5 bases). Germline lookup yields CDR1 MNHNS and CDR2 SASEGT. The CDR3 contains 11 residues. V was cut by 10 bases and J by 8 bases, with 14 bases left in between. The CDR3, as DNA: TGTGCCACCCGAAGGGGAGGCGGCTACACCTTC. As protein: CATRRGGGYTF.

The V and J genes are TRBV5-4 and TRBJ1-1; D remains unclear. Trimming shortened V by 4 bases and J by 1 base, and 14 bases separated the two germline ends. The CDR3 length is 15 residues. Germline V gene sequence: CDR1 SGHNT, CDR2 YYREEE (reference sequence). The DNA for the CDR3 is TGTGCCAGCAGCGTCCCGCCACCTACGAACACTGAAGCTTTCTTT. This gives the protein CASSVPPPTNTEAFF.

This clone showed up just a few times. The rearrangement links TRBV4-2 to TRBJ1-2; D is ambiguous. The CDR3 sequence is 16 residues long. Deletions cut 0 bases from V and 2 bases from J, with 13 bases between. Germline V gene data show CDR1 as LGHNA and CDR2 as YNFKEQ. In DNA, the CDR3 is TGTGCCAGCAGCCAAGATCGGATGCGGCAGAACTATGGCTACACCTTC. Translation: CASSQDRMRQNYGYTF.

This clone appeared a few times. The chain combines TRBV5-4 with TRBJ2-5; 10 nucleotides match TRBD1. Germline assignment: CDR1 SGHNT and CDR2 YYREEE (reference sequence). The CDR3 spans 15 residues. Germline trimming cut 3 bases from V and 5 bases from J; bases unmatched to any gene: 7. The CDR3 DNA is TGTGCCAGCAGCTCCCCCGGGACAGGGGCCGAGACCCAGTACTTC. Translating it yields CASSSPGTGAETQYF.

The chain is built from TRBV29-1 and TRBJ1-2; the D gene is possibly TRBD1 (5 bases). The CDR3 loop spans 12 amino acids. The germline gives CDR1 SQVTM, CDR2 ANQGSEA. V was clipped by 3 bases and J by 5 bases, with 10 bases between them. CDR3 sequence reads: CSVDTQVYGYTF. The CDR3 DNA sequence: TGCAGCGTTGACACACAGGTTTATGGCTACACCTTC.